A single sample gave rise to the 6 T cell receptor beta chains below, sequenced in a study of a mutant IDH1 vaccine in newly diagnosed glioma. The antigens of these receptors remain unknown. The time point was: week 47, end of study. One vaccine dose held 300 ug of mutant IDH1 20-mer peptide and came with topical imiquimod. Using immunoSEQ multiplex PCR, the repertoire was profiled, and TCRdb retains in-frame clones only, with some absent. The table includes about 83,000 clones, approximately 75% detected once. The sequencing here drew on PBMCs, taken from a glioma patient whose treatment included an IDH1 peptide vaccine. Receptors originate from a man aged 35 to 55 with glioma.

The DNA of the CDR3 is TGTGCCACCAGCAGAAGTCAGGGATTTAGAAATCAGCCCCAGCATTTT. Amino acids: CATSRSQGFRNQPQHF. The chain joins TRBV15 to TRBJ1-5; a weak D match, TRBD1 (5 bases). Germline values: CDR1 LNHNV, CDR2 YYDKDF (reference sequence). Between the trimmed V and J ends, which lost 2 bases and 4 bases, there was a span of 15 bases. The CDR3 is 16 amino acids.

The chain employs TRBV11-2 and TRBJ1-1; D ambiguous. The germline gives CDR1 SGHAT, CDR2 FQNNGV. This CDR3 contains 15 residues. Trimming cost V 0 bases and J 2 bases, with 10 bases left between them. CDR3 sequence (DNA): TGTGCCAGCAGCTTAGATAGGGCGGTTAACACTGAAGCTTTCTTT. Amino acid sequence: CASSLDRAVNTEAFF.

This clone was counted once. V is TRBV5-5 and J is TRBJ2-1; D gene unclear. Germline values: CDR1 SGHKS, CDR2 YYEKEE (reference sequence). V lost 0 bases and J lost 8, with 24 bases in between. The CDR3 runs to 18 residues. The CDR3 region is CASSLGPSLSFTSHEQFF. The CDR3 DNA sequence: TGTGCCAGCAGCTTGGGGCCGAGCCTCTCGTTTACATCTCATGAGCAGTTCTTC.

In regard to this clone: The identical CDR3 is also encoded by other nucleotide sequences in the sample. The V gene is TRBV5-1, the J gene TRBJ2-3; D is uncertain. The V end lost 0 bases, the J end lost 1 base, and 3 bases lay between the germline ends. CDR3 length equals 13 residues. CDR1 is SGHRS and CDR2 is YFSETQ in the germline V gene. The CDR3 DNA is TGCGCCAGCAGCTTGGGGGGCACAGATACGCAGTATTTT. Its protein product is CASSLGGTDTQYF.

For this clone: A junction boundary mismatches the germline segment, possibly from a read error. The chain carries TRBV7-7 and TRBJ1-3; 7 positions match TRBD1. Germline V gene data show CDR1 as SSHAT and CDR2 as FNYEAQ (reference sequence). The CDR3 runs 15 residues. The CDR3 loop is CASSPDRASGNTIYF. In nucleotides, the CDR3 is TGTGCTAGCAGCCCCGACAGGGCCTCTGGAAACACCATATATTTT.

V gene TRBV27 combines with J gene TRBJ2-2; 7 nucleotides match TRBD1. This CDR3 contains 14 residues. With V trimmed by 5 bases and J by 7 bases, 7 bases remained unmatched. CDR1 and CDR2 from the germline V gene are MNHEY and SMNVEV (reference sequence). In nucleotides, the CDR3 is TGTGCCAGCAGTATCACAGGGGTTGACGGGGAGCTGTTTTTT. Translation: CASSITGVDGELFF.